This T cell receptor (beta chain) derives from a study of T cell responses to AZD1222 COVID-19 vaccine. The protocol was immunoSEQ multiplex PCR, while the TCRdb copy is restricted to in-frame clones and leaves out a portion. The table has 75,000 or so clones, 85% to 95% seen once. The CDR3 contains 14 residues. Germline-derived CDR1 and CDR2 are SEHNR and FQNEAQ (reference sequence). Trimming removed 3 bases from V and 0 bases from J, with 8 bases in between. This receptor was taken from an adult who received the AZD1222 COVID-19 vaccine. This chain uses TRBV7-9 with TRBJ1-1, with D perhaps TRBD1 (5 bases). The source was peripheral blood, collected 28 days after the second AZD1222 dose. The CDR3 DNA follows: TGTGCCAGCAGCTTCGACAGCCTGAACACTGAAGCTTTCTTT. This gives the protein CASSFDSLNTEAFF.